The 32 T cell receptor beta chains reported below all come from one sample, sequenced in a study of shared clonotypes between healthy human individuals. Positive CCR7 selection of CD45RO-negative cells yielded the naive CD8 cells, and terminally differentiated effector memory CD45RA+ cells were excluded. Generated by immunoSEQ multiplex PCR, the TCRdb table keeps only in-frame clones and is missing some. The sample lists roughly 2.1 million clones; about 92% were seen once. The sequencing input was naive CD8+ T cells from PBMCs. Receptors were obtained from a man aged 18 to 35 in good health. Some clones in this sample may be carry-over from other donors' samples.

The chain has TRBV28 and TRBJ2-7; 10 nucleotides match TRBD1. The CDR3 has 15 residues. V lost 5 bases, J lost 6 bases, and 10 bases stayed unmatched. Germline CDR1 reads MDHEN; CDR2 reads SYDVKM. The CDR3 nucleotides read TGTGCCAGCAGTCCGACCCGGGACAGGGGAGGCGAGCAGTACTTC. Protein: CASSPTRDRGGEQYF.

The chain is built from TRBV7-9 and TRBJ2-7; a weak D match, TRBD1 (6 bases). The CDR3 totals 15 residues. Trimming removed 5 bases from V and 5 bases from J, with 19 bases in between. CDR1 and CDR2 (germline): SEHNR, FQNEAQ (reference sequence). CDR3 nucleotide sequence: TGTGCCAGCAGCCCGCTCACCTCTTGGACAGACGAGCAGTACTTC. Protein: CASSPLTSWTDEQYF.

Comments on this clone: In the same sample, other DNA sequences code for this CDR3. As DNA, the CDR3 is TGTGCCAGCAGTTTAGACTCCTACGAGCAGTACTTC. This translates into CASSLDSYEQYF. The chain links TRBV27 to TRBJ2-7; D is uncertain. Trimming cost V 2 bases and J 0 bases, with 2 bases left between them. Germline-derived CDR1 and CDR2 are MNHEY and SMNVEV (reference sequence). This CDR3 is 12 amino acids long.

Turning to this clone: At the DNA level, this CDR3 is encoded by other sequences in the same sample as well. V gene TRBV7-9 combines with J gene TRBJ2-3; weak D call: TRBD2 (5 bases). V was cut by 1 base and J by 1 base, with 9 bases left in between. The CDR3 extends over 15 amino acids. Germline V gene sequence: CDR1 SEHNR, CDR2 FQNEAQ (reference sequence). As DNA, the CDR3 is TGTGCCAGCAGCTTAGGGCTAGCCGGCACAGATACGCAGTATTTT. It translates to CASSLGLAGTDTQYF.

The CDR3 reads CASSALAVSYEQYF. Here the CDR3 DNA reads TGTGCCAGTAGCGCCCTGGCGGTCTCCTACGAGCAGTACTTC. The rearrangement joins TRBV19 to TRBJ2-7, with D uncertain. From germline, CDR1 is LNHDA and CDR2 SQIVND (reference sequence). There are 14 residues in the CDR3. Trimming pared 6 bases from V and 0 bases from J, leaving 12 bases between.

The chain joins TRBV10-3 to TRBJ2-5; D assignment may be TRBD1 or TRBD2 (5 bases each). The J call may be incorrect, as the DNA end agrees better with TRBJ2-7. This CDR3 region has 15 residues. From germline, CDR1 is ENHRY and CDR2 SYGVKD. This chain's CDR3 is CAISDLAGSKYEQYF. CDR3 coding DNA: TGTGCCATCAGTGACCTGGCAGGGAGCAAGTACGAGCAGTACTTC.

The chain carries TRBV27 and TRBJ2-7; D might be TRBD2 (6 bases). Germline values: CDR1 MNHEY, CDR2 SMNVEV (reference sequence). CDR3 size: 14 residues. Trimming took off 3 bases at V and 5 bases at J, with 14 bases between the two ends. CDR3 DNA sequence: TGTGCCAGCAGTTTCTCGGGAGTCGTCCACGAGCAGTACTTC. It codes for CASSFSGVVHEQYF.

The chain has TRBV28 and TRBJ2-1; 7 bases are a match to TRBD1. The CDR3 length is 13 residues. J lost 10 bases, V lost 6 bases, and 9 bases had no gene match. Germline V CDR1 and CDR2: MDHEN, SYDVKM. Written as DNA, the CDR3 is TGTGCCAGCAGGGAGACAGGGCCGCACGAGCAGTTCTTC. This encodes CASRETGPHEQFF. The full variable domain, with the rest looked up from reference TRBV28 and TRBJ2-1, is DVKVTQSSRYLVKRTGEKVFLECVQDMDHENMFWYRQDPGLGLRLIYFSYDVKMKEKGDIPEGYSVSREKKERFSLILESASTNQTSMYLCASRETGPHEQFFGPGTRLTVL.

The chain recombines TRBV13 with TRBJ2-7; D call uncertain. This CDR3 comprises 13 residues. Trimming took off 3 bases at V and 5 bases at J, with 11 bases between the two ends. CDR1 and CDR2 (germline): PRHDT, FYEKMQ (reference sequence). In DNA, the CDR3 is TGTGCCAGCAGCTTTCCACCCAGTAACGAGCAGTACTTC. Its translation: CASSFPPSNEQYF.

The J gene is TRBJ2-7, the V gene TRBV28; D perhaps matches TRBD1 (6 bases). This CDR3 region has 15 residues. Germline CDR1 MDHEN, CDR2 SYDVKM. V lost 2 bases to trimming and J lost 6 bases, with 17 bases between them. This chain's CDR3 is CASSLQQGSRSEQYF. CDR3 coding DNA: TGTGCCAGCAGTTTACAGCAGGGGTCTAGGTCCGAGCAGTACTTC. Filled out from reference TRBV28 and TRBJ2-7, the complete variable domain reads DVKVTQSSRYLVKRTGEKVFLECVQDMDHENMFWYRQDPGLGLRLIYFSYDVKMKEKGDIPEGYSVSREKKERFSLILESASTNQTSMYLCASSLQQGSRSEQYFGPGTRLTVT.

The genes are TRBV28 and TRBJ1-3; D might be TRBD1 (5 bases). There are 13 residues in the CDR3. V lost 5 bases and J 5 bases, leaving 10 bases between the germline ends. CDR1 is MDHEN and CDR2 is SYDVKM in the germline V gene. The CDR3 DNA reads TGTGCCAGCAGTAGGGGTCCTAGAAACACCATATATTTT. The encoded protein is CASSRGPRNTIYF.

V usage is TRBV5-1 and J usage is TRBJ1-1, with TRBD1 as a possible D gene (6 bases). V lost 3 bases and J lost 7, with 22 bases in between. In germline, CDR1 is SGHRS, CDR2 YFSETQ. This CDR3 contains 16 residues. The CDR3 sequence: CASSWKSVQGPDEAFF. The CDR3 bases are TGCGCCAGCAGCTGGAAAAGTGTCCAGGGGCCGGATGAAGCTTTCTTT.

V and J are TRBV18 and TRBJ2-3; 7 bases line up with TRBD1. Per the germline V gene, CDR1 is KGHSH and CDR2 is LQKENI. CDR3 length: 16 residues. V shed 3 bases, J shed 1 base, and the junction held 7 bases outside the gene matches. The chain's CDR3 is CASSPLDRVGTDTQYF. CDR3 nucleotides: TGTGCCAGCTCACCGCTAGACAGGGTGGGCACAGATACGCAGTATTTT. Full variable domain (rest looked up from reference TRBV18 and TRBJ2-3): NAGVMQNPRHLVRRRGQEARLRCSPMKGHSHVYWYRQLPEEGLKFMVYLQKENIIDESGMPKERFSAEFPKEGPSILRIQQVVRGDSAAYFCASSPLDRVGTDTQYFGPGTRLTVL.

For the CDR3, the DNA is TGTGCCAGTAGTATTGGGGGGAGGACCGCAGATACGCAGTATTTT. This encodes CASSIGGRTADTQYF. This chain links TRBV19 with TRBJ2-3, with D perhaps matching TRBD2 (6 bases). Deletions cut 3 bases from V and 4 bases from J, with 14 bases between. From germline, CDR1 is LNHDA and CDR2 SQIVND (reference sequence). This CDR3 comprises 15 residues.

The chain has TRBV19 and TRBJ2-7; 7 positions agree with TRBD2. This CDR3 comprises 15 residues. V lost 0 bases and J lost 4; bases outside the gene matches: 6. The germline V gene encodes CDR1 LNHDA and CDR2 SQIVND (reference sequence). The CDR3 nucleotides are TGTGCCAGTAGTATAGAGGCGGGAGAGGGATACGAGCAGTACTTC. Translating gives CASSIEAGEGYEQYF.

V usage is TRBV30 and J usage is TRBJ1-2; no definite D call. The germline CDR1 and CDR2 sequences are GTSNPN and SVGIG (reference sequence). The CDR3 is 12 amino acids. V lost 7 bases, J lost 2 bases, and 11 bases lay in between. DNA of the CDR3: TGTGCCTCCGAACAGCTAAACTATGGCTACACCTTC. This codes for CASEQLNYGYTF.

The rearrangement joins TRBV7-3 to TRBJ2-1; 9 nucleotides agree with TRBD2. Germline trimming cut 2 bases from V and 10 bases from J; bases unmatched to any gene: 9. The CDR3 length is 15 residues. Germline loops: CDR1 SGHTA, CDR2 FQGTGA. This CDR3 is CASSLGAVAGEEQFF. For the CDR3, the DNA is TGTGCCAGCAGCTTAGGGGCTGTAGCGGGGGAAGAGCAGTTCTTC.

J is TRBJ2-5 and V is TRBV7-9, with D perhaps matching TRBD1 (6 bases). Germline V gene sequence: CDR1 SEHNR, CDR2 FQNEAQ (reference sequence). With 5 bases removed from V and 5 bases from J, the gap between germline ends came to 18 bases. The CDR3 has 15 amino acids. CDR3 sequence (DNA): TGTGCCAGCAGCGCCGATCAGGGGTTAAGGGAGACCCAGTACTTC. Its translation: CASSADQGLRETQYF.

The chain combines TRBV19 with TRBJ1-2; D not certain. The CDR3 runs 14 residues. Deletions cut 6 bases from V and 4 bases from J, with 15 bases between. From germline, CDR1 is LNHDA and CDR2 SQIVND (reference sequence). CDR3 sequence reads: CASRSNGGFYGYTF. The CDR3 region has the DNA TGTGCCAGTAGATCAAACGGAGGATTCTATGGCTACACCTTC.

This clone was found once. This chain links TRBV9 with TRBJ2-7; 8 nucleotides line up with TRBD1. Germline V gene lookup returns CDR1 SGDLS and CDR2 YYNGEE. The V gene end was trimmed by 0 bases and the J gene end by 5 bases; junction bases not matched to a gene: 7. The CDR3 runs 15 residues. The CDR3 bases are TGTGCCAGCAGCGTAGATATCGCAGGGGGCCACGAGCAGTACTTC. It specifies CASSVDIAGGHEQYF.

This chain connects TRBV7-9 to TRBJ2-3; D not resolved. The CDR3 is 14 residues long. Germline V gives CDR1 SEHNR, CDR2 FQNEAQ (reference sequence). The germline V and J ends were trimmed by 5 bases and 4 bases, with 13 bases remaining between them. The CDR3 DNA reads TGTGCCAGCAGCAGACTTAACCCCCCAGATACGCAGTATTTT. Protein sequence: CASSRLNPPDTQYF.

The CDR3 nucleotides read TGTGCCAGCAGGACAGGGTACGATGAGCAGTTCTTC. Encoded protein: CASRTGYDEQFF. The chain is built from TRBV6-5 and TRBJ2-1, with 7 bases fitting TRBD1. The CDR3 runs 12 residues. Unmatched junction bases numbered 4, after V lost 6 bases and J lost 8 bases. Germline CDR1 MNHEY, CDR2 SVGAGI.

The chain carries TRBV27 and TRBJ2-7; 8 positions match TRBD1. CDR1 MNHEY and CDR2 SMNVEV come from the germline V gene (reference sequence). This CDR3 spans 14 amino acids. The V segment lost 5 bases and the J segment 4 bases; nucleotides outside the gene matches: 7. Here the CDR3 reads CASSPDRVIYEQYF. The CDR3 DNA follows: TGTGCCAGCAGTCCGGACAGGGTGATTTACGAGCAGTACTTC.

V is TRBV7-9 and J is TRBJ1-1; no definite D call. V dropped 5 bases and J dropped 3 bases, with 19 bases sitting between them. Germline V gene sequence: CDR1 SEHNR, CDR2 FQNEAQ (reference sequence). The CDR3 has 16 amino acids. CDR3 DNA: TGTGCCAGCAGCCAGAAGGACGGAGAGTCAGACACTGAAGCTTTCTTT. This sequence encodes CASSQKDGESDTEAFF.

V gene TRBV11-3 combines with J gene TRBJ2-2; weak D call: TRBD2 (5 bases). V was trimmed by 2 bases and J by 0 bases, leaving 13 bases between them. CDR3 size: 17 residues. Looked up from germline, CDR1 is SGHNT and CDR2 is YENEEA. CDR3 residues: CASSLSGGRSNTGELFF. DNA for the CDR3: TGTGCCAGCAGCTTAAGTGGCGGGCGGTCGAACACCGGGGAGCTGTTTTTT.

This rearrangement joins TRBV10-2 to TRBJ2-7; D may be TRBD1 or TRBD2 (5 bases each). The CDR3 contains 12 residues. Deletions cut 8 bases from V and 6 bases from J, with 14 bases between. Germline loops: CDR1 WSHSY, CDR2 SAAADI. CDR3 sequence (DNA): TGCGCCAGCCGGGGCGGAATTTTCGAGCAGTACTTC. Its protein is CASRGGIFEQYF.

The chain has TRBV7-9 and TRBJ2-3; D is uncertain. V was trimmed by 1 base and J by 2 bases, leaving 10 bases between them. This CDR3 contains 15 residues. Germline V lookup: CDR1 SEHNR, CDR2 FQNEAQ (reference sequence). The CDR3 DNA reads as TGTGCCAGCAGCTTAGACCGAAGGGTCACAGATACGCAGTATTTT. The encoded protein is CASSLDRRVTDTQYF.

The V call is TRBV28, the J call TRBJ1-2; TRBD1 aligns across 8 bases. Losses at the gene ends were 5 bases for V and 4 bases for J; bases not matched to a gene: 3. This CDR3 spans 13 amino acids. Germline values: CDR1 MDHEN, CDR2 SYDVKM. The CDR3 bases are TGTGCCAGCAGTCCGACAGGGGTCTATGGCTACACCTTC. Translating gives CASSPTGVYGYTF.

The chain links TRBV27 to TRBJ1-1, with D possibly matching TRBD1 (5 bases). Trimming left V 6 bases short and J 5 bases short, with 16 bases between. Germline V lookup: CDR1 MNHEY, CDR2 SMNVEV (reference sequence). This CDR3 is built from 14 residues. The CDR3 spells CASRGTGTATEAFF. CDR3 nucleotide sequence: TGTGCCAGCAGGGGGACCGGGACCGCGACTGAAGCTTTCTTT.

This clone appeared once. This chain connects TRBV5-8 to TRBJ1-5, with D uncertain. CDR1 and CDR2 from the germline V gene are SGHTS and YDEGEE. With 4 bases removed from V and 6 bases from J, the gap between germline ends came to 17 bases. This CDR3 contains 15 residues. The CDR3 sequence is CASSHRYILVQPQHF. Written as DNA, the CDR3 is TGTGCCAGCAGCCACCGCTACATCCTTGTTCAGCCCCAGCATTTT.

The rearrangement links TRBV7-9 to TRBJ1-1; possible D gene TRBD1, 5 bases. V was clipped by 5 bases and J by 0 bases, with 13 bases between them. The CDR3 is 15 amino acids. Germline V gene lookup returns CDR1 SEHNR and CDR2 FQNEAQ (reference sequence). Here the CDR3 reads CASSTRQKMNTEAFF. The CDR3 nucleotides read TGTGCCAGCAGCACCAGACAGAAAATGAACACTGAAGCTTTCTTT.

The chain carries TRBV5-1 and TRBJ2-7; the match to TRBD1 covers 9 bases. Germline V CDR1 and CDR2: SGHRS, YFSETQ. The CDR3 is 17 amino acids. V trimming: 4 bases; J trimming: 3 bases; junction bases outside the gene matches: 14. The CDR3 nucleotides read TGCGCCAGCAGCCTCTTATCCCGACAGGGGGGAGTCTACGAGCAGTACTTC. Its protein is CASSLLSRQGGVYEQYF.